Following are 3 T cell receptor beta chains from one sample sequenced in a study of beta chain features in type 1 diabetes. General study points: Within each of all four CD4+ subsets, Type 1 diabetes patients had TCRB CDR3s that were moderately but significantly shorter.

No antigen has been assigned to these receptors. The isolated RNA, all of it, was reverse transcribed, so expressed TCRB transcripts were what got sequenced. Profiling relied on immunoSEQ multiplex PCR, and the TCRdb table lists in-frame clones only, not all of them. The table records 500,000 to 850,000 clones, 11% to 15% of them present only once. Sequencing was done on a sample of naive CD4+ T cells from blood. These receptor sequences come from a man aged 18 to 29 with type 1 diabetes.

The rearrangement uses TRBV7-9 and TRBJ1-2, with D uncertain. CDR3 length equals 12 residues. Trimming stripped 0 bases from V and 8 bases from J, with 7 bases between. CDR1 and CDR2 from the germline V gene are SEHNR and FQNEAQ (reference sequence). CDR3 DNA: TGTGCCAGCAGCTTAGCTATGCTGGGCTACACCTTC. Its translation is CASSLAMLGYTF.

This clone was recorded many times. CDR3 DNA sequence: TGCGCCAGCAGCTTGGACTATGAGCAGTTCTTC. This encodes CASSLDYEQFF. V usage is TRBV5-1 and J usage is TRBJ2-1, with unresolved D. The CDR3 has 11 residues. The germline gives CDR1 SGHRS, CDR2 YFSETQ. V was trimmed by 0 bases and J by 8 bases, leaving 3 bases between them. Based on the CDR3 plus reference TRBV5-1 and TRBJ2-1, the full variable domain is KAGVTQTPRYLIKTRGQQVTLSCSPISGHRSVSWYQQTPGQGLQFLFEYFSETQRNKGNFPGRFSGRQFSNSRSEMNVSTLELGDSALYLCASSLDYEQFFGPGTRLTVL.

This rearrangement joins TRBV7-2 to TRBJ2-3; 8 positions match TRBD1. The CDR3 runs to 15 residues. Looked up from germline, CDR1 is SGHTA and CDR2 is FQGNSA. The junction had 6 bases not matched to a gene; V was cut back by 4 bases and J by 3 bases. The DNA of the CDR3 is TGTGCCAGCAGCTCCCCGGACAGGGCAACAGATACGCAGTATTTT. It codes for CASSSPDRATDTQYF.